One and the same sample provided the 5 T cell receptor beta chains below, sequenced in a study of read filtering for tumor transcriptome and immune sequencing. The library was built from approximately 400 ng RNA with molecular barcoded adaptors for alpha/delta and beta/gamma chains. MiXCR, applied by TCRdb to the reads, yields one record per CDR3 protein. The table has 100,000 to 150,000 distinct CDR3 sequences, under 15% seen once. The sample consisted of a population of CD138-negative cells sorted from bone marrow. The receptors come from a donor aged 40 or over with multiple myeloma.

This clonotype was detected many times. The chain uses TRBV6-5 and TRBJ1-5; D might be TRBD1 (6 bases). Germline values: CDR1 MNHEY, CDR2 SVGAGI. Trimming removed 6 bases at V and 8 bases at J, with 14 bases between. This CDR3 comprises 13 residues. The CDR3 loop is CASRDRQAEPQHF. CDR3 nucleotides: TGTGCCAGCAGGGACCGACAGGCCGAGCCCCAGCATTTT.

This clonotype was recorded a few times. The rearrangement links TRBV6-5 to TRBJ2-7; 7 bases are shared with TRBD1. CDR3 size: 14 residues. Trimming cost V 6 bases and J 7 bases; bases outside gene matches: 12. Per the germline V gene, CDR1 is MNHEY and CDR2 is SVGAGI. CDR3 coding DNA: TGTGCCAGCAGATTCGACAGGGCCCGCCGTGAGCAGTACTTC. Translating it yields CASRFDRARREQYF.

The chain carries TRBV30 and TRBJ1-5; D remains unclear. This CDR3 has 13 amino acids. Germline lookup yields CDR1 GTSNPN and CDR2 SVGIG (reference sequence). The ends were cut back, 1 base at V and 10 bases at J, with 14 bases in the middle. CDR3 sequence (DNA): TGTGCCTGGAGTGGGAGCCTTAGAGATCCCCAGCATTTT. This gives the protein CAWSGSLRDPQHF.

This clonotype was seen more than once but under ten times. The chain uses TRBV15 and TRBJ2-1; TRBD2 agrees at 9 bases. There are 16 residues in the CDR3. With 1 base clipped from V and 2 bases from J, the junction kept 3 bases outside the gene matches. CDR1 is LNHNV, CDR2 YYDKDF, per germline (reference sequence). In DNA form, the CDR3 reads TGTGCCACCAGCAGAGGGGCTAGCGGGACCTACAATGAGCAGTTCTTC. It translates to CATSRGASGTYNEQFF.

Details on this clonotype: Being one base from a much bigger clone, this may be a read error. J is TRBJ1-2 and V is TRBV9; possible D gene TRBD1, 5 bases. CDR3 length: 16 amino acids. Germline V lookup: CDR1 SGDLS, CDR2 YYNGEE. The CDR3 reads CTSSAHPGIFNYGYTF. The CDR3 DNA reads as TGTACCAGCAGCGCACATCCAGGGATTTTTAACTATGGCTACACCTTC. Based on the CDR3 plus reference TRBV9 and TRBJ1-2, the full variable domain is DSGVTQTPKHLITATGQRVTLRCSPRSGDLSVYWYQQSLDQGLQFLIQYYNGEERAKGNILERFSAQQFPDLHSELNLSSLELGDSALYFCTSSAHPGIFNYGYTFGSGTRLTVV.